This T cell receptor (beta chain) was retrieved from a study of radiotherapy plus CTLA-4 blockade in lung cancer. With 3 bases removed from V and 6 bases from J, the gap between germline ends came to 15 bases. The CDR3 length is 14 residues. Germline CDR1 reads ENHRY; CDR2 reads SYGVKD. Some clones are missing from TCRdb's copy, which holds only in-frame ones; the method was immunoSEQ multiplex PCR. The sample records some 120,000 clones, 70% to 85% being singletons. The chain has TRBV10-3 and TRBJ2-7, with D possibly matching TRBD1 (6 bases). This sequence was found in a human donor with non-small cell lung cancer that progressed on radiotherapy plus ipilimumab. Some clones in this sample may be carry-over from other donors' samples. Sequencing was performed on peripheral blood, taken from a patient treated with radiotherapy plus ipilimumab. In DNA form, the CDR3 reads TGTGCCATCAGTGAAAACGGACAGATTGGCGAGCAGTACTTC. Translation gives CAISENGQIGEQYF.